This TCR beta chain originates from a study of blood T cell repertoires in COVID-19. Authors' analysis steps: Counts of nucleated cells, estimated from reference gene primer amplification, were obtained. Profiled with immunoSEQ multiplex PCR; TCRdb holds only in-frame clones, not every one. The V and J calls and clone size were taken over from that table, and D and trimming were inferred from the DNA. Altogether approximately 150,000 clones are present, over 80% being singletons, with the ten largest covering 10%. Trimming shortened V by 4 bases and J by 3 bases, and 17 bases separated the two germline ends. The CDR3 spans 15 residues. Germline V gene sequence: CDR1 SGHRS, CDR2 YFSETQ.

V usage is TRBV5-1 and J usage is TRBJ2-7; TRBD2 might be the D (6 bases). The receptor was derived from a man aged 60 to 75 with active or convalescent COVID-19. Source material: peripheral blood. The CDR3 nucleotides read TGCGCCAGCAGCGGGGGTTTCGGGGGTGGCTACGAGCAGTACTTC. Its translation: CASSGGFGGGYEQYF.